This TCR beta chain derives from a study of cytomegalovirus exposure and HLA in healthy donors. Amplification used 60 Vbeta primers and 13 Jbeta primers. TCRdb's copy holds only in-frame clones and misses some; the assay was immunoSEQ multiplex PCR. This sample has about 73,000 clones; roughly 82% occur once, and the top ten carry 9.5% to 15%. V was trimmed by 2 bases and J by 4 bases, leaving 14 bases between them. The germline gives CDR1 MDHEN, CDR2 SYDVKM. The CDR3 totals 15 residues. The sequence derives from a man aged 70 or older in good health and CMV-seronegative. V gene TRBV28 combines with J gene TRBJ1-2; tentative D call: TRBD1 (6 bases). Sequenced material: PBMCs. The DNA of the CDR3 is TGTGCCAGCAGTTTAGGGGGGGCGTTAGGCTATGGCTACACCTTC. As protein: CASSLGGALGYGYTF.